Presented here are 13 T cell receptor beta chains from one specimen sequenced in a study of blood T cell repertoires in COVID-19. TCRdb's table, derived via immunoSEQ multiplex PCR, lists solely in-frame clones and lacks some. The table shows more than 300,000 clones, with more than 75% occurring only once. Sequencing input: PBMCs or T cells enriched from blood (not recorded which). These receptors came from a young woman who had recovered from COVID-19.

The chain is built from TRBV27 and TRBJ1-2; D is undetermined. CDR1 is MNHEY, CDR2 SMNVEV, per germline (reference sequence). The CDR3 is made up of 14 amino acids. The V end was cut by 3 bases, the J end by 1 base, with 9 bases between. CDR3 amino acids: CASSFGGNNYGYTF. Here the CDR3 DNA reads TGTGCCAGCAGTTTTGGTGGCAATAACTATGGCTACACCTTC.

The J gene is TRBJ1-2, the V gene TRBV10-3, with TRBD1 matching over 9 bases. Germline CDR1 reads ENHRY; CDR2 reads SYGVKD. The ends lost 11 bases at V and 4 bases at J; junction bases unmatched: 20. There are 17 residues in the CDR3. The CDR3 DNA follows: TGTGCCGCCTACCGGGTTGGACAGGGGAGGGATGGCTATGGCTACACCTTC. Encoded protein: CAAYRVGQGRDGYGYTF.

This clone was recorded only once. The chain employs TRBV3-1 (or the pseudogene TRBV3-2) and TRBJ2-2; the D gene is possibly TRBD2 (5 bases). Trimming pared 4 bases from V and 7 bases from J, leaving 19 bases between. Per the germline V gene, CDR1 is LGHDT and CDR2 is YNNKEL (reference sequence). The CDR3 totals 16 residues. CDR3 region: CASSPPPSSRDGELFF. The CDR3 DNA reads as TGTGCCAGCAGCCCCCCCCCATCCAGCCGGGACGGGGAGCTGTTTTTT.

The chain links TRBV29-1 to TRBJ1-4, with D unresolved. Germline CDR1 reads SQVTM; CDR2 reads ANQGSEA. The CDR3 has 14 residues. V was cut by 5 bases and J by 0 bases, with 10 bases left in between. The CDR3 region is CSVRAGTTNEKLFF. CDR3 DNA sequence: TGCAGCGTTCGGGCCGGGACAACTAATGAAAAACTGTTTTTT.

The CDR3 protein is CASSDRDKTYEQYF. The CDR3 DNA is TGTGCCAGCAGTGACCGGGACAAGACCTACGAGCAGTACTTC. This chain joins TRBV27 and TRBJ2-7, with D perhaps matching TRBD1 (6 bases). Per the germline V gene, CDR1 is MNHEY and CDR2 is SMNVEV (reference sequence). The CDR3 covers 14 residues. With 5 bases removed from V and 2 bases from J, the gap between germline ends came to 13 bases.

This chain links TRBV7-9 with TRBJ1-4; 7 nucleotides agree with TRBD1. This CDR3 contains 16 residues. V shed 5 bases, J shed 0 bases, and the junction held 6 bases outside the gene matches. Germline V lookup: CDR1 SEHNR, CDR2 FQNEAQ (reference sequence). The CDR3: CASSPPDRSTNEKLFF. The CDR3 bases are TGTGCCAGCAGCCCTCCGGACAGGTCAACTAATGAAAAACTGTTTTTT.

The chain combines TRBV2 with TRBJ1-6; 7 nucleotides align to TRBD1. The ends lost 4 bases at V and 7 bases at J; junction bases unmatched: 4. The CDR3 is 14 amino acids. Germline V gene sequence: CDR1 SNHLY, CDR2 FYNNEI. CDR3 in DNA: TGTGCCAGCAGTGTGGACAGGAAGAATTCACCCCTCCACTTT. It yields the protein CASSVDRKNSPLHF.

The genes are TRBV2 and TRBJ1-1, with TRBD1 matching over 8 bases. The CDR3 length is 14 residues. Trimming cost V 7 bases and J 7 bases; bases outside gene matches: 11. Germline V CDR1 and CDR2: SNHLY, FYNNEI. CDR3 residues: CASIRGRGQVEAFF. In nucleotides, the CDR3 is TGTGCCAGCATTCGGGGCAGGGGGCAGGTTGAAGCTTTCTTT.

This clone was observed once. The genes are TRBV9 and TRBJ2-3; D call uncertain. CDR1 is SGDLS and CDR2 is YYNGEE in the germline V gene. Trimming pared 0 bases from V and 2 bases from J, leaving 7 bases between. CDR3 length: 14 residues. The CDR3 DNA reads TGTGCCAGCAGCGTAGGCGGCTCCACAGATACGCAGTATTTT. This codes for CASSVGGSTDTQYF.

As DNA, the CDR3 is TGTGCTATCATCCAGGGGTTGGAGACCCAGTACTTC. It encodes CAIIQGLETQYF. The chain uses TRBV30 and TRBJ2-5, with D possibly being TRBD1 (6 bases). Germline V lookup: CDR1 GTSNPN, CDR2 SVGIG (reference sequence). This CDR3 is 12 amino acids long.

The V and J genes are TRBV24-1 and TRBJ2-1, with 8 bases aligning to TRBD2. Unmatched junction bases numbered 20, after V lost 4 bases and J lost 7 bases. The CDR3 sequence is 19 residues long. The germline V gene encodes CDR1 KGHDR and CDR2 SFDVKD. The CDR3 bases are TGTGCCACCAGTGACCTTGGGGAGCGGGGCAGCGGGGGAGTAAATGAGCAGTTCTTC. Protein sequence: CATSDLGERGSGGVNEQFF.

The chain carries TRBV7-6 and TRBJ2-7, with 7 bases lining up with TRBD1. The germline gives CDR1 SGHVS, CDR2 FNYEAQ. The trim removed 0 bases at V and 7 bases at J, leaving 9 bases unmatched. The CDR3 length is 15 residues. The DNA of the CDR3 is TGTGCCAGCAGCTTAGCGCGGCAGGGGGAAGGAGAGCAGTACTTC. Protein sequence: CASSLARQGEGEQYF.

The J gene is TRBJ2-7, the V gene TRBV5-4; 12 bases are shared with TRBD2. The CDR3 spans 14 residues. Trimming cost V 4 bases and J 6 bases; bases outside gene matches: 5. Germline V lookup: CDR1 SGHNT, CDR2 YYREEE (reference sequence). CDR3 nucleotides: TGTGCCAGCAGCCCAGGACTAGCGGGGCCCGAGCAGTACTTC. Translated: CASSPGLAGPEQYF. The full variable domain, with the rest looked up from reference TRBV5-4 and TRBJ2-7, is ETGVTQSPTHLIKTRGQQVTLRCSSQSGHNTVSWYQQALGQGPQFIFQYYREEENGRGNFPPRFSGLQFPNYSSELNVNALELDDSALYLCASSPGLAGPEQYFGPGTRLTVT.